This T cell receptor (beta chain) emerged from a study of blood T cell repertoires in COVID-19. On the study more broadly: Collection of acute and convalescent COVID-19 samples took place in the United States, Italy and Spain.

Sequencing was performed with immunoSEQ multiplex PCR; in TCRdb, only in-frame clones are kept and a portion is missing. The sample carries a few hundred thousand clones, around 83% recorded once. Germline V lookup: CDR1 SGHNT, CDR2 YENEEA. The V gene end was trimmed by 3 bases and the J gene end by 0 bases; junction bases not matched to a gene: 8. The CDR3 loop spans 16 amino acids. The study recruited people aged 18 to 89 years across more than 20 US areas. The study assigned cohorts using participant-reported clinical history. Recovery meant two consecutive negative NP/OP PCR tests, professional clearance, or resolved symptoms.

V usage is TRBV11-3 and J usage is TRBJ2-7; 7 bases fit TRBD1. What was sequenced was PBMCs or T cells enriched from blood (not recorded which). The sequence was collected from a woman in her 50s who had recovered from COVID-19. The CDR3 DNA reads TGTGCCAGCAGCTTCACTAACAGGGGAGCCTCCTACGAGCAGTACTTC. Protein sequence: CASSFTNRGASYEQYF.